This T cell receptor (beta chain) originates from a study of blood T cells in healthy people across ages. Germline V gene data show CDR1 as MNHNS and CDR2 as SASEGT. V gave up 4 bases and J gave up 6 bases, with 18 bases separating them. The length of the CDR3 is 15 residues. Using a J-beta primer mix together with a sample-barcoded 5' primer, a second PCR was run for roughly 7 to 12 cycles. MiXCR, applied by TCRdb to the 5' RACE reads, yields one record per CDR3 protein. Altogether some 760,000 distinct CDR3 sequences are present, around 25% being singletons, with the ten largest covering more than 8.5%. These sequences were also reported in another study, on T cells of mothers and their children. This second report adds: cDNA synthesis used all extracted RNA, approximately 1.4 ug per 15 ul.

V is TRBV6-1 and J is TRBJ1-1; possibly TRBD1 for D (6 bases). The clonotype was recovered from a boy younger than 18 in good health. The sequenced material came from blood. CDR3 sequence (DNA): TGTGCCAGCAGTGCCGAAAAGACAGGTCGGTCTGAAGCTTTCTTT. Translated: CASSAEKTGRSEAFF.